This TCR beta chain was captured by sequencing in a study of shared clonotypes between healthy human individuals. Looking at the study overall: The study enrolled two women and a few men aged 18 to 49. Every donor yielded three CD4 naive, three CD4 memory, two CD8 naive and one CD8 memory plate. Findings and caveats of the study: When compared with the clonotypes that were shared by all four sorted-subset donors, the non-shared clonotypes turned out to have lower generation probabilities.

About this clone itself: Its antigen is not known.

This CDR3 is 14 amino acids long. The V end lost 4 bases, the J end lost 1 base, and 11 bases lay between the germline ends. The germline V gene has CDR1 LGHNA and CDR2 YSLEER. Using immunoSEQ multiplex PCR, the repertoire was profiled, and TCRdb retains in-frame clones only, with some absent. In the table there are 2 million to 2.5 million clones, almost 96% of which are singletons. The receptor was isolated from a man in his late teens or twenties in good health. This sequence joins TRBV4-3 and TRBJ2-7, with D possibly TRBD1 on 5 matching bases. Sequenced input: naive CD4+ T cells sorted from blood. Subset: CD45RA+ positively selected. The CDR3, as DNA: TGCGCCAGCAGCCTGACAGTGCTTTCCTACGAGCAGTACTTC. This gives the protein CASSLTVLSYEQYF.